These 14 T cell receptor beta chains originate from one sample sequenced in a study of blood T cell repertoires in COVID-19. Only in-frame clones appear in the TCRdb table, and some are missing; sequencing was by immunoSEQ multiplex PCR. This table has some 200,000 clones, more than 75% appearing once. The specimen was peripheral blood. These receptors all come from a man older than 75 with acute or convalescent COVID-19.

V and J are TRBV7-2 and TRBJ2-3, with D hard to call. The CDR3 extends over 15 amino acids. Germline CDR1 is SGHTA and CDR2 is FQGNSA. Trimming removed 1 base at V and 1 base at J, with 9 bases between. CDR3 sequence reads: CASSLERPRTDTQYF. The CDR3 DNA is TGTGCCAGCAGCTTAGAGCGCCCGCGCACAGATACGCAGTATTTT.

The table lists this clone with a count of one. This CDR3 reads CAWSVLQGHQPQHF. CDR3 nucleotides: TGTGCCTGGAGTGTTTTGCAGGGGCATCAGCCCCAGCATTTT. This chain joins TRBV30 and TRBJ1-5; D possibly corresponds to TRBD1 (6 bases). The V end lost 0 bases, the J end lost 5 bases, and 11 bases lay between the germline ends. The germline V gene encodes CDR1 GTSNPN and CDR2 SVGIG (reference sequence). This CDR3 is built from 14 residues. Supplemented by reference TRBV30 and TRBJ1-5, the full variable domain reads SQTIHQWPATLVQPVGSPLSLECTVEGTSNPNLYWYRQAAGRGLQLLFYSVGIGQISSEVPQNLSASRPQDRQFILSSKKLLLSDSGFYLCAWSVLQGHQPQHFGDGTRLSIL.

This clone came up a few times. The chain employs TRBV11-2 and TRBJ1-2; D might be TRBD1 (5 bases). This CDR3 comprises 13 residues. Trimming took 1 base from V and 6 from J, leaving 9 bases between them. Germline V gene data show CDR1 as SGHAT and CDR2 as FQNNGV. The CDR3 here is CASSLAREDGYTF. CDR3 nucleotides: TGTGCCAGCAGCTTAGCCAGGGAAGATGGCTACACCTTC.

V usage is TRBV11-3 and J usage is TRBJ2-3, with 10 nucleotides matching TRBD1. Germline CDR1 SGHNT, CDR2 YENEEA. This CDR3 has 17 residues. J lost 4 bases, V lost 4 bases, and 11 bases had no gene match. As DNA, the CDR3 is TGTGCCAGCAGCTCCATTACCGGGACAGGGGTTTCAGATACGCAGTATTTT. Translating gives CASSSITGTGVSDTQYF. Filled out from reference TRBV11-3 and TRBJ2-3, the complete variable domain reads EAGVVQSPRYKIIEKKQPVAFWCNPISGHNTLYWYLQNLGQGPELLIRYENEEAVDDSQLPKDRFSAERLKGVDSTLKIQPAELGDSAVYLCASSSITGTGVSDTQYFGPGTRLTVL.

This clone was observed a few times. V gene TRBV11-2 combines with J gene TRBJ2-7; 8 positions match TRBD2. Germline values: CDR1 SGHAT, CDR2 FQNNGV. After removal of 5 bases from V and 3 bases from J, the junction contained 12 bases not matched to a gene. CDR3 length: 16 amino acids. The CDR3 DNA follows: TGTGCCAGCAGCGCGATTGGAGGCGGGAGGAGCTACGAGCAGTACTTC. It specifies CASSAIGGGRSYEQYF.

Concerning this clone itself: The germline gene is not matched at one end of the junction; a read error may be the cause. The chain links TRBV14 to TRBJ1-2; D is possibly TRBD1 (5 bases). Looked up from germline, CDR1 is SGHDN and CDR2 is FVKESK. CDR3 length: 13 amino acids. In DNA, the CDR3 is TGTGCCAGCAGCAAAGAGGGGCCTTATGGCTACACCTTC. The encoded protein is CASSKEGPYGYTF. Based on the CDR3 plus reference TRBV14 and TRBJ1-2, the full variable domain is EAGVTQFPSHSVIEKGQTVTLRCDPISGHDNLYWYRRVMGKEIKFLLHFVKESKQDESGMPNNRFLAERTGGTYSTLKVQPAELEDSGVYFCASSKEGPYGYTFGSGTRLTVV.

The chain links TRBV27 to TRBJ2-2, with D tentatively TRBD2 (6 bases). Germline lookup yields CDR1 MNHEY and CDR2 SMNVEV (reference sequence). Trimming pared 6 bases from V and 5 bases from J, leaving 16 bases between. The CDR3 is 15 amino acids. The CDR3 sequence: CASRLGDFATGELFF. CDR3 DNA sequence: TGTGCCAGCAGATTAGGGGACTTTGCTACCGGGGAGCTGTTTTTT.

The chain is built from TRBV19 and TRBJ2-2, with 9 bases matching TRBD2. The V and J ends lost 3 bases and 5 bases, in that order; junction bases with no gene match: 10. Germline V gives CDR1 LNHDA, CDR2 SQIVND (reference sequence). The CDR3 runs 17 residues. CDR3 region: CASSILAGSTGTGELFF. The CDR3 nucleotides are TGTGCCAGTAGTATCCTAGCGGGATCAACCGGGACCGGGGAGCTGTTTTTT.

The chain employs TRBV27 and TRBJ1-1; TRBD1 matches 8 bases. Germline CDR1 and CDR2: MNHEY and SMNVEV (reference sequence). The CDR3 is 13 residues long. V trimming: 7 bases; J trimming: 4 bases; junction bases outside the gene matches: 5. CDR3 amino acids: CASNPTGVTEAFF. CDR3 nucleotides: TGTGCCAGCAACCCGACAGGGGTCACTGAAGCTTTCTTT.

The chain couples TRBV19 to TRBJ2-2; 8 nucleotides agree with TRBD2. CDR1 is LNHDA, CDR2 SQIVND, per germline (reference sequence). J gave up 9 bases and V 7 bases, and 10 bases lay outside the gene matches. The CDR3 contains 14 residues. The CDR3 sequence is CASKSSAGGRELFF. The CDR3 DNA sequence: TGTGCCAGTAAGAGTTCGGCGGGGGGACGGGAGCTGTTTTTT.

This clone was counted a single time. The chain is built from TRBV14 and TRBJ2-1; 10 positions match TRBD2. J lost 6 bases, V lost 5 bases, and 7 bases had no gene match. The germline CDR1 and CDR2 sequences are SGHDN and FVKESK. CDR3 length: 15 amino acids. DNA for the CDR3: TGTGCCAGCAGCTTAAGCGGGAGGGCCAGCAATGAGCAGTTCTTC. Protein: CASSLSGRASNEQFF. The full variable domain, with the rest looked up from reference TRBV14 and TRBJ2-1, is EAGVTQFPSHSVIEKGQTVTLRCDPISGHDNLYWYRRVMGKEIKFLLHFVKESKQDESGMPNNRFLAERTGGTYSTLKVQPAELEDSGVYFCASSLSGRASNEQFFGPGTRLTVL.

This clone was recorded only once. This CDR3 is CAWSSGLAVSSYNEQFF. In nucleotides, the CDR3 is TGTGCCTGGAGTTCGGGACTAGCGGTAAGCTCCTACAATGAGCAGTTCTTC. The chain is built from TRBV30 and TRBJ2-1; 11 nucleotides line up with TRBD2. The V segment lost 2 bases and the J segment 0 bases; nucleotides outside the gene matches: 6. This CDR3 has 17 amino acids. Germline CDR1 is GTSNPN and CDR2 is SVGIG (reference sequence).

J is TRBJ2-3 and V is TRBV7-9; D is ambiguous. There are 15 residues in the CDR3. V was trimmed by 3 bases and J by 4 bases, leaving 14 bases between them. Germline V gene lookup returns CDR1 SEHNR and CDR2 FQNEAQ (reference sequence). In DNA, the CDR3 is TGTGCCAGCAGCTTCGGCCGTGGAGTGCCAGATACGCAGTATTTT. It yields the protein CASSFGRGVPDTQYF. Filled out from reference TRBV7-9 and TRBJ2-3, the complete variable domain reads DTGVSQNPRHKITKRGQNVTFRCDPISEHNRLYWYRQTLGQGPEFLTYFQNEAQLEKSRLLSDRFSAERPKGSFSTLEIQRTEQGDSAMYLCASSFGRGVPDTQYFGPGTRLTVL.

The chain recombines TRBV27 with TRBJ1-6; no clear D gene. V was cut by 2 bases and J by 6 bases, with 8 bases left in between. Germline values: CDR1 MNHEY, CDR2 SMNVEV (reference sequence). This CDR3 spans 14 amino acids. CDR3 bases: TGTGCCAGCAGTTTAAAGCCGGGTAATTCACCCCTCCACTTT. Translating gives CASSLKPGNSPLHF.